The 11 T cell receptor beta chains given below trace back to one sample, sequenced in a study of T cell changes during pregnancy in multiple sclerosis. Profiled with immunoSEQ multiplex PCR; TCRdb holds only in-frame clones, not every one. The data hold tens of thousands of clones, with approximately 94% observed a single time. The starting material was peripheral blood, obtained in the second trimester of pregnancy. The receptors originated from a female donor in good health, enrolled as a control in a pregnancy study.

This chain links TRBV9 with TRBJ1-2; D may be TRBD1 (5 bases). This CDR3 region has 14 residues. Germline lookup yields CDR1 SGDLS and CDR2 YYNGEE. The V end lost 3 bases, the J end lost 4 bases, and 13 bases lay between the germline ends. As DNA, the CDR3 is TGTGCCAGCAGCGGAGGAGGGGTCACCTATGGCTACACCTTC. This encodes CASSGGGVTYGYTF. Based on the CDR3 plus reference TRBV9 and TRBJ1-2, the full variable domain is DSGVTQTPKHLITATGQRVTLRCSPRSGDLSVYWYQQSLDQGLQFLIQYYNGEERAKGNILERFSAQQFPDLHSELNLSSLELGDSALYFCASSGGGVTYGYTFGSGTRLTVV.

The chain uses TRBV23-1 and TRBJ2-7, with TRBD2 matching 15 bases. TRBV23-1 is flagged as an ORF with uncertain function. The CDR3 contains 19 residues. V shed 2 bases and J 6 bases; nucleotides not matched to a gene: 14. CDR3 loop: CASSQKGLAGGTPYAEQYF. The CDR3 DNA is TGCGCCAGCAGTCAAAAGGGACTAGCGGGGGGAACCCCTTACGCCGAGCAGTACTTC.

The V gene is TRBV29-1, the J gene TRBJ1-2; D ambiguous. V was pared by 7 bases and J by 0 bases, with 9 bases between. The CDR3 consists of 12 residues. The germline CDR1 and CDR2 sequences are SQVTM and ANQGSEA. CDR3 in amino acids: CSAGRSNYGYTF. The CDR3 nucleotides read TGCAGCGCAGGCAGGTCTAACTATGGCTACACCTTC.

DNA for the CDR3: TGTGCCTGGAGTGTAACGGATGGCTACACCTTC. Translating it yields CAWSVTDGYTF. The rearrangement links TRBV30 to TRBJ1-2; D gene uncertain. The germline V gene has CDR1 GTSNPN and CDR2 SVGIG (reference sequence). The CDR3 consists of 11 residues. V lost 0 bases and J 6 bases, leaving 5 bases between the germline ends.

The chain employs TRBV28 and TRBJ1-2; D not certain. This CDR3 region has 11 residues. Germline V gene sequence: CDR1 MDHEN, CDR2 SYDVKM. V was shortened by 11 bases and J by 8 bases, with 15 bases between the two germline ends. The CDR3 sequence: CAGLTVGGYTF. In DNA form, the CDR3 reads TGTGCCGGACTTACAGTAGGAGGCTACACCTTC.

The chain carries TRBV6-5 and TRBJ1-3; D remains unclear. The CDR3 is 12 amino acids. Germline V lookup: CDR1 MNHEY, CDR2 SVGAGI. Between the trimmed V and J ends, which lost 7 bases and 0 bases, there was a span of 4 bases. The DNA for the CDR3 is TGTGCCAGCATGAGCTCTGGAAACACCATATATTTT. This gives the protein CASMSSGNTIYF.

J is TRBJ1-2 and V is TRBV30, with no clear D. Germline lookup yields CDR1 GTSNPN and CDR2 SVGIG (reference sequence). The CDR3 sequence is 11 residues long. V lost 7 bases and J 6 bases, leaving 12 bases between the germline ends. The CDR3 DNA follows: TGTGCCTCCAGGCGGGTTAATGGCTACACCTTC. Amino acids: CASRRVNGYTF.

Remarks on this clone: Other DNA variants within this sample encode the same CDR3. This chain links TRBV5-1 with TRBJ1-5; unclear D gene. Trimming removed 0 bases from V and 5 bases from J, with 9 bases in between. CDR3 length: 14 residues. The germline V gene has CDR1 SGHRS and CDR2 YFSETQ. This chain's CDR3 is CASSLEGGDQPQHF. DNA of the CDR3: TGCGCCAGCAGCTTGGAGGGAGGAGATCAGCCCCAGCATTTT.

The rearrangement joins TRBV4-1 to TRBJ2-1; 9 bases line up with TRBD2. CDR3 length: 15 amino acids. V was pared by 1 base and J by 4 bases, with 2 bases of the junction left unmatched. Germline V gene lookup returns CDR1 MGHRA and CDR2 YSYEKL. The CDR3 protein is CASSQVTSGYNEQFF. DNA for the CDR3: TGCGCCAGCAGCCAAGTTACTAGCGGGTACAATGAGCAGTTCTTC.

V and J are TRBV4-3 and TRBJ1-6, with 8 bases fitting TRBD1. This CDR3 is 17 amino acids long. The ends lost 3 bases at V and 0 bases at J; junction bases unmatched: 4. The germline CDR1 and CDR2 sequences are LGHNA and YSLEER. The CDR3 loop reads CASSQGRGRSYNSPLHF. The CDR3 bases are TGCGCCAGCAGCCAGGGCAGGGGGCGCTCCTATAATTCACCCCTCCACTTT.

The table lists this clone with a few counts. The chain carries TRBV5-1 and TRBJ1-6; no firm D call. Germline V CDR1 and CDR2: SGHRS, YFSETQ. This CDR3 is built from 14 residues. V was shortened by 0 bases and J by 7 bases, with 8 bases between the two germline ends. The CDR3 spells CASSLGPENSPLHF. The DNA of the CDR3 is TGCGCCAGCAGCTTGGGGCCTGAAAATTCACCCCTCCACTTT.